This TCR beta chain was sequenced in a study of siplizumab effects on memory and regulatory T cells. The study's findings and limits: Naive T cells were seemingly more diverse than memory cells, and major contributions to the alloresponse seemed to be made by them.

On this clone: The antigen is undetermined.

This CDR3 is built from 15 residues. Germline lookup yields CDR1 SNHLY and CDR2 FYNNEI. V dropped 1 base and J dropped 4; count of bases not matched to a gene: 5. Using immunoSEQ multiplex PCR, the repertoire was profiled, and TCRdb retains in-frame clones only, with some absent. The sample carries more than 60,000 clones, around 93% recorded once. This sequence originates from a human donor in good health. The sample comprised CD8+ T cells sorted from blood. The chain links TRBV2 to TRBJ1-2, with TRBD1 identical over 8 bases. The CDR3 is CASSEGPGGSYGYTF. The CDR3 DNA reads as TGTGCCAGCAGTGAAGGTCCAGGGGGCAGCTATGGCTACACCTTC. Full variable domain (missing parts from reference TRBV2 and TRBJ1-2): EPEVTQTPSHQVTQMGQEVILRCVPISNHLYFYWYRQILGQKVEFLVSFYNNEISEKSEIFDDQFSVERPDGSNFTLKIRSTKLEDSAMYFCASSEGPGGSYGYTFGSGTRLTVV.